This entry describes one TCR beta chain. Its target antigen remains unknown. No clone much larger than this one lies a single base away; base qualities are absent. Patients with a history of autoimmune disease or receiving systemic immunosuppression were excluded from the trial. Peripheral blood for TCR sequencing was drawn from every dose cohort at baseline, at cycle 4 day 1 and at cycle 7 day 1. Samples were obtained from an open-label, multicenter, first-in-human phase I dose-escalation trial of ivuxolimab. The trial enrolled adults with locally advanced or metastatic head and neck squamous cell, hepatocellular, melanoma or renal cell carcinoma. Before TCR sequencing, CD4+ and CD8+ T cells were separately sorted from peripheral blood. For sequencing of the TCRbeta CDR3 region, genomic DNA was extracted from the sorted cells. The immunoSEQ Assay was used to sequence the TCRbeta CDR3 regions. TCRdb took over this immuneACCESS table, retaining in-frame rearrangements with V and J assigned. Such tables are incomplete; in checked studies, under half of the missing clones stem from an unresolved V gene, and the remainder is unexplained. For this sample there are fewer than 80,000 clones; around 93% appear just once. The ten largest make up more than 12% of the sample.

These data are taken from a study of OX40 agonist ivuxolimab in advanced cancers. Background for the entire study: The costimulatory receptor OX40 (CD134) was targeted by ivuxolimab, a fully human IgG2 agonistic monoclonal antibody. Of the approximately 50 dose-escalation patients, hepatocellular carcinoma was present in approximately 20, melanoma in roughly 15, renal cell carcinoma in 9 and head and neck cancer in 9. Peripheral TCRbeta sequencing aimed to test whether ivuxolimab altered TCR sequence diversity and caused clonal T-cell expansion. Intravenous ivuxolimab was administered to patients every 2 weeks at six dose levels: 0.01, 0.1, 0.3, 1.5, 3 and 10 mg/kg. Patients were allowed to have had prior anti-PD-1, anti-PD-L1 or anti-CTLA-4 therapy, and 40% to 45% of the dose-escalation patients had been treated with checkpoint inhibitors. Three dose-escalation patients achieved partial responses, one with hepatocellular carcinoma and two with cutaneous melanoma. The paper covers the monotherapy dose-escalation part of the phase I ivuxolimab trial, which included N of about 50 patients. The dose-escalation cohort was over 70% male with a mean age of about 60 years, ranging from roughly 23 to 79.

The full study reports these points: Low levels of normalized T-cell clonal expansion were also seen in some nonresponding patients. In the 0.1-3.0 mg/kg groups, partial responders had among the lowest normalized peripheral clonal expansion, particularly in CD8+ T cells. After ivuxolimab, expanded clones were on average more numerous among CD8+ T cells than among CD4+ T cells. Which antigens the clonally expanded peripheral T cells were specific for was not determined. At doses of 0.1 to 3.0 mg/kg, clonal expansion of both CD4+ and CD8+ blood T cells was observed from baseline to week 6.

The germline V gene (reference sequence) provides CDR1 PRHDT and CDR2 FYEKMQ. At the junction V is shortened by 4 bases and J by 2 bases; bases outside the gene matches: 8. The CDR3 has 17 amino acids, counting the end cysteine and phenylalanine. The retained sequence is limited to the CDR3, 51 bases, with the frame set at the first base. The sequence links TRBV13 to TRBJ2-7; 13 bases in the middle match TRBD2. This clonotype was sampled from an adult with an advanced solid tumor such as melanoma, head and neck, liver or kidney cancer. Sequencing used CD4+ or CD8+ T cells sorted from blood, obtained in a trial of the OX40 agonist ivuxolimab. Read as DNA, the sequence is TGTGCCAGCAGCTCCCGGGGGACTAGCGGGGCCCCCTACGAGCAGTACTTC. It specifies CASSSRGTSGAPYEQYF.